This T cell receptor (beta chain) was sequenced in a study of blood T cell repertoires in COVID-19. Study information: There were acute and convalescent COVID-19 samples, and they came from the United States, Italy and Spain.

Deletions cut 2 bases from V and 6 bases from J, with 10 bases between. Germline V lookup: CDR1 KGHSH, CDR2 LQKENI. The CDR3 is made up of 13 amino acids. Original methodology: Nucleated cell counts were estimated from reference gene primer amplification. The method was immunoSEQ multiplex PCR; TCRdb's version includes in-frame clones alone and lacks a portion of them. Clonal size and the V and J genes are those of that table, whereas D and trimming came from the DNA. The sample contains about 330,000 clones, 70% to 90% of which appear only once. Participants' reported clinical history set cohort assignment. Recovered participants had two consecutive negative NP/OP PCR tests, healthcare professional clearance, or symptom resolution.

The chain joins TRBV18 to TRBJ1-1; D is possibly TRBD1 (6 bases). The source is a woman in her thirties who had recovered from COVID-19. Source material: PBMCs or T cells enriched from blood (not recorded which). CDR3 amino acids: CASSPGGSAEAFF. The DNA for the CDR3 is TGTGCCAGCTCACCAGGGGGCTCGGCTGAAGCTTTCTTT.